This TCR beta chain originates from a study of long-term antiretroviral therapy in people with HIV. Turning to this clone: Antigen specificity is unknown.

CDR1 is LNHDA and CDR2 is SQIVND in the germline V gene (reference sequence). V lost 5 bases to trimming and J lost 6 bases, with 16 bases between them. The CDR3 is 14 residues long. Study findings and constraints: Missing from the dataset were any data on ART adherence, viral resistance or therapy changes.

It was version v3.0 of the immunoSEQ assay that was run at survey level. Measured with immunoSEQ multiplex PCR; TCRdb has only the in-frame clones, and not every one. Seen here are some 31,000 clones, around 97% observed once, and the top ten hold 1.5% to 2%. The material was unsorted PBMCs, obtained 7.6 years after starting antiretroviral therapy. The sequence was collected from a man aged 25-45 years with HIV. The V gene is TRBV19, the J gene TRBJ1-1; D not resolved. The CDR3 protein is CASSPNDPQPEAFF. The CDR3 bases are TGTGCCAGTAGTCCAAATGATCCACAGCCTGAAGCTTTCTTT.